The rows below give T cell receptor beta chains drawn from one sample of a study of control samples from healthy donors and cancer patients. Sequencing used immunoSEQ multiplex PCR; TCRdb keeps in-frame clones, though not all of them. The sample holds over 100,000 clones, around 89% seen once. Sequencing was done on a sample of blood. The origin of the receptors is a middle-aged man in good health. Both conserved end residues are part of each CDR3. A D gene is named only where the DNA matches it firmly. Rows may omit the clone size; those that give it use once, few, many or a size class.

CDR3aa | CDR3nt | j_gene | d_gene | abundance | v_gene
CASSLAGGLDSGKLFF | TGTGCCAGCAGCTTAGCGGGGGGACTTGACTCCGGGAAACTGTTTTTT | TRBJ1-4 | - | - | TRBV7-6
CASSYIDRANTEAFF | TGCGCCAGCAGCTATATAGACAGGGCGAACACTGAAGCTTTCTTT | TRBJ1-1 | TRBD1 | - | TRBV4-1
CATSRDQREEQYF | TGTGCCACCAGCAGAGACCAAAGGGAAGAGCAGTACTTC | TRBJ2-7 | - | - | TRBV15
CASSTPGRYTDTQYF | TGTGCCAGCAGCACCCCCGGGCGGTACACAGATACGCAGTATTTT | TRBJ2-3 | - | - | TRBV11-3
CASSQELGDGYTF | TGCGCCAGCAGCCAAGAATTGGGGGATGGCTACACCTTC | TRBJ1-2 | - | - | TRBV4-1
CASSQDLWGNYGYTF | TGCGCCAGCAGCCAAGATCTATGGGGAAACTATGGCTACACCTTC | TRBJ1-2 | - | - | TRBV4-1
CASSSQGVNEQFF | TGTGCCAGCAGCTCACAGGGGGTCAATGAGCAGTTCTTC | TRBJ2-1 | TRBD1 | - | TRBV5-6
CASSLGQTTTYYNEQFF | TGTGCCAGCAGCTTAGGACAGACCACCACATATTACAATGAGCAGTTCTTC | TRBJ2-1 | - | - | TRBV7-2
CASSPQEGRPEAFF | TGCGCCAGCAGCCCCCAAGAGGGCAGGCCTGAAGCTTTCTTT | TRBJ1-1 | - | once | TRBV5-1
CASSTTGTNQPQHF | TGTGCCAGCTCAACCACAGGGACTAATCAGCCCCAGCATTTT | TRBJ1-5 | - | - | TRBV18
CASSLGSGLGNEQFF | TGTGCCAGCAGCTTAGGGTCAGGGCTAGGCAATGAGCAGTTCTTC | TRBJ2-1 | - | - | TRBV7-3
CASSLGTGGGADGELFF | TGCGCCAGCAGCTTGGGGACTGGCGGGGGGGCCGACGGGGAGCTGTTTTTT | TRBJ2-2 | TRBD2 | few | TRBV5-1
CASSLPRDRTSYEQYF | TGTGCCAGCAGTCTACCCCGGGACAGAACCTCCTACGAGCAGTACTTC | TRBJ2-7 | TRBD1 | - | TRBV28
CASSQDRFGGASGELFF | TGCGCCAGCAGCCAAGATAGATTCGGGGGGGCCTCCGGGGAGCTGTTTTTT | TRBJ2-2 | TRBD2 | - | TRBV4-1
CASSTGTSKISGELFF | TGTGCCAGCAGTACTGGGACTAGTAAGATTTCCGGGGAGCTGTTTTTT | TRBJ2-2 | TRBD2 | once | TRBV27
CASSIDDRRTYEQYF | TGTGCCAGTAGTATAGACGACAGGCGTACCTACGAGCAGTACTTC | TRBJ2-7 | - | - | TRBV19
CASSTGTGETQYF | TGTGCCAGCAGCACTGGGACAGGAGAGACCCAGTACTTC | TRBJ2-5 | TRBD1 | once | TRBV9
CASSLAGGPSSGELFF | TGTGCCAGTAGTCTGGCAGGGGGGCCCTCCTCCGGGGAGCTGTTTTTT | TRBJ2-2 | - | - | TRBV19
CASSSRPGTPDGNGYTF | TGCGCCAGCAGCTCTCGTCCCGGGACTCCGGACGGTAATGGCTACACCTTC | TRBJ1-2 | - | - | TRBV4-1
CASSETGLDQPQHF | TGTGCCAGCAGTGAGACAGGGTTGGACCAGCCCCAGCATTTT | TRBJ1-5 | TRBD1 | - | TRBV2
CASSLRHASYNEQFF | TGTGCCAGCAGCTTACGTCACGCAAGCTACAATGAGCAGTTCTTC | TRBJ2-1 | - | once | TRBV11-2
CASSMMTGRNEQYF | TGTGCCAGTAGTATGATGACAGGGCGCAACGAGCAGTACTTC | TRBJ2-7 | TRBD1 | - | TRBV19
CASSMGRTTKGNYNEQFF | TGTGCCAGCAGCATGGGACGGACTACCAAAGGGAACTACAATGAGCAGTTCTTC | TRBJ2-1 | - | - | TRBV13
CATQGEGTSNQPQHF | TGTGCCACCCAGGGGGAGGGGACTAGCAATCAGCCCCAGCATTTT | TRBJ1-5 | TRBD1 | - | TRBV6-5
CASSSGTSYNSPLHF | TGTGCCAGCAGTTCCGGGACCTCCTATAATTCACCCCTCCACTTT | TRBJ1-6 | - | - | TRBV6-5
CASSIFVEDYGYTF | TGTGCCAGTAGTATTTTCGTTGAAGACTATGGCTACACCTTC | TRBJ1-2 | - | - | TRBV19
CSASLPTNEKLFF | TGCAGTGCTAGTCTCCCAACTAATGAAAAACTGTTTTTT | TRBJ1-4 | - | few | TRBV20-1
CASSIGSGYTF | TGTGCCAGTAGTATAGGGTCTGGCTACACCTTC | TRBJ1-2 | - | - | TRBV19